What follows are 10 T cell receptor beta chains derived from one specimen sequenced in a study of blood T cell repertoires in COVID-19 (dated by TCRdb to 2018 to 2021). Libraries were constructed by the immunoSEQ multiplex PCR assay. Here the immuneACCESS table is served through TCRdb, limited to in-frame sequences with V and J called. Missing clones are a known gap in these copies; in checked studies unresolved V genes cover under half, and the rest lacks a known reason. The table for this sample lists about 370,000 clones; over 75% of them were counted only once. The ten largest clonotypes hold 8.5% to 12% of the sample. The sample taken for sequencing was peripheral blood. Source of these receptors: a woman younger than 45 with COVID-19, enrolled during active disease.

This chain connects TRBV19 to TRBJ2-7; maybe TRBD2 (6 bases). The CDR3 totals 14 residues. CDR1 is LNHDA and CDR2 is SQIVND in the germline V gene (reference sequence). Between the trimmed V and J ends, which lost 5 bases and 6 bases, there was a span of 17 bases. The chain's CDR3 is CASSSGLFGGEQYF. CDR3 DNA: TGTGCCAGTAGTTCTGGTCTCTTCGGGGGCGAGCAGTACTTC.

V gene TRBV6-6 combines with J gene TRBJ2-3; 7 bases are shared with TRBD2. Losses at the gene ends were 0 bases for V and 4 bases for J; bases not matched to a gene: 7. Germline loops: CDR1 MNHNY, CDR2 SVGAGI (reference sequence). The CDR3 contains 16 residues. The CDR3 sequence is CASSYSGGSLADTQYF. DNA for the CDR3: TGTGCCAGCAGTTACTCCGGCGGGAGTCTTGCAGATACGCAGTATTTT.

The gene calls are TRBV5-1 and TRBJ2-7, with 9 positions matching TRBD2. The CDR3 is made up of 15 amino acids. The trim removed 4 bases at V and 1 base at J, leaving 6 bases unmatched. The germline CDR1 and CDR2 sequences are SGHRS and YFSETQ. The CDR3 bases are TGCGCCAGCAGCCCGGCTGCGGGAGGGTCCTACGAGCAGTACTTC. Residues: CASSPAAGGSYEQYF.

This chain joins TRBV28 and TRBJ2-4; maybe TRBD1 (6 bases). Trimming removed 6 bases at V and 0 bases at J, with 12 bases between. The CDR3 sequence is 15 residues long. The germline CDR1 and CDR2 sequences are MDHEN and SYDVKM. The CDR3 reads CASSPQGIAKNIQYF. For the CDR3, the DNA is TGTGCCAGCAGCCCACAGGGTATAGCCAAAAACATTCAGTACTTC.

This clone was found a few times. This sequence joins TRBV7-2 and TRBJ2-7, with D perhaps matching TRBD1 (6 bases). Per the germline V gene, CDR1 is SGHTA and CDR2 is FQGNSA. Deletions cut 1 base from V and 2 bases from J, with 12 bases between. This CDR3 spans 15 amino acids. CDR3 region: CASSLGQASTYEQYF. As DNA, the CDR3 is TGTGCCAGCAGCTTAGGACAGGCTTCAACCTACGAGCAGTACTTC. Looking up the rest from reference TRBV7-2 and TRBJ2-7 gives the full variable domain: GAGVSQSPSNKVTEKGKDVELRCDPISGHTALYWYRQSLGQGLEFLIYFQGNSAPDKSGLPSDRFSAERTGGSVSTLTIQRTQQEDSAVYLCASSLGQASTYEQYFGPGTRLTVT.

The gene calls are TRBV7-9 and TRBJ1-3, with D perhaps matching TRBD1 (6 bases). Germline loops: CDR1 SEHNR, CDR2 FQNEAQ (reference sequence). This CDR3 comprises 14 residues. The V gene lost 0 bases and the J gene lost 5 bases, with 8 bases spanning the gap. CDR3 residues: CASSLAGQRNTIYF. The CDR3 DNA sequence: TGTGCCAGCAGCTTAGCAGGACAGAGAAACACCATATATTTT.

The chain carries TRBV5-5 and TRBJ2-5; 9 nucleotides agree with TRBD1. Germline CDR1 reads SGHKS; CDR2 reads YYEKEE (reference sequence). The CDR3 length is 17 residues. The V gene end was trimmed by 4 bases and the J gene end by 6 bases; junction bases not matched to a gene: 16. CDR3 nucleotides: TGTGCCAGCAGCCCCATAGCCCTCCGGGACAGGGATAAGACCCAGTACTTC. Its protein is CASSPIALRDRDKTQYF.

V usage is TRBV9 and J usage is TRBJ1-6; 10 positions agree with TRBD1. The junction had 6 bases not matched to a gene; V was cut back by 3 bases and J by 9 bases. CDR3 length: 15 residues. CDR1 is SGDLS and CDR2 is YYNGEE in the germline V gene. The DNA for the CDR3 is TGTGCCAGCAGCGCCACCGGGACAGGGGTTTCACCCCTCCACTTT. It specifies CASSATGTGVSPLHF.

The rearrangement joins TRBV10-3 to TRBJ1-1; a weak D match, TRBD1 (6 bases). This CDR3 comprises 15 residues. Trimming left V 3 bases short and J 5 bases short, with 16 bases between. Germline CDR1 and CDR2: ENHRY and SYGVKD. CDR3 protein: CAISDPTGRGTEAFF. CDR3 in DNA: TGTGCCATCAGTGACCCCACAGGGAGGGGAACTGAAGCTTTCTTT.

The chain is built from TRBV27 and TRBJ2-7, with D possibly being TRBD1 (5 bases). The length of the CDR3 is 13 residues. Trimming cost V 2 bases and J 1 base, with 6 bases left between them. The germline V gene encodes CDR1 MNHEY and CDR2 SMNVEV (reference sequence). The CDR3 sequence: CASSLRGSYEQYF. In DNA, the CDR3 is TGTGCCAGCAGTTTAAGGGGATCCTACGAGCAGTACTTC.